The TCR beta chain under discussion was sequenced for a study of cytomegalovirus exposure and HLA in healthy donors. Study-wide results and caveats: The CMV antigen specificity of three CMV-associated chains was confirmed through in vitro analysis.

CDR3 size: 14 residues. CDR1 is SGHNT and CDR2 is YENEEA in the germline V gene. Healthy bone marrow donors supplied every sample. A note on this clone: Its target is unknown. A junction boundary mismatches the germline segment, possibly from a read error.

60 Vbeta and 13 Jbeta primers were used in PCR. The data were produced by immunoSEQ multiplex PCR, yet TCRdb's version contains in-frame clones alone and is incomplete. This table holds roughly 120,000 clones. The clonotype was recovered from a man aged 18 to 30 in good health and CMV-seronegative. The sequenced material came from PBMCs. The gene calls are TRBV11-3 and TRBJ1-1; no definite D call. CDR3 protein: CASSLDAVNPEAFF. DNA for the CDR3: TGTGCCAGCAGCTTAGACGCGGTGAACCCTGAAGCTTTCTTT.